The next 2 T cell receptor beta chains were all read from a single sample in a study of T-cell memory formation after mild COVID-19. TCRdb independently ran MiXCR on the 5' RACE reads; one entry per CDR3 protein. The repertoire includes fewer than 350,000 distinct CDR3 sequences, approximately 15% of them detected once, and approximately 20% sits in the top ten. Sequencing input: PBMCs or a T cell subset sorted from them (not recorded which). These receptor sequences come from a young man who had mild COVID-19 (a few samples of this study predate the infection). Cell type and time point are not known.

The chain couples TRBV28 to TRBJ2-1; the D gene is possibly TRBD2 (5 bases). Trimming stripped 10 bases from V and 7 bases from J, with 14 bases between. Germline V CDR1 and CDR2: MDHEN, SYDVKM. The CDR3 spans 12 residues. The CDR3 is CATNHPGNEQFF. The CDR3 nucleotides read TGTGCCACCAACCACCCGGGGAATGAGCAGTTCTTC.

This clonotype has only a few counts. The V gene is TRBV20-1, the J gene TRBJ2-3, with 11 bases lining up with TRBD2. The ends lost 5 bases at V and 4 bases at J; junction bases unmatched: 5. Germline V CDR1 and CDR2: DFQATT, SNEGSKA (reference sequence). This CDR3 contains 14 residues. This CDR3 reads CSARLAGLSDTQYF. The CDR3 DNA reads as TGCAGTGCTCGACTAGCGGGGTTATCAGATACGCAGTATTTT.